The rows below give T cell receptor beta chains drawn from one sample of a study of stem cell transplantation in POMP-related autoinflammatory disease. The method was immunoSEQ multiplex PCR; TCRdb's version includes in-frame clones alone and lacks a portion of them. In the table there are around 32,000 clones, 88% of which are singletons. The sample was CD4+ T cells from PBMCs, taken before stem cell transplantation. These TCRs come from a human donor with POMP-related autoinflammation and immune dysregulation (PRAID). The CDR3 runs from the conserved cysteine through the conserved F or W. The size of a clone is reported for some rows only, either as once, few or many, or as a class for expanded clones.

clone size: NA; V gene: TRBV7-9; CDR3 protein: CASSLTNQETQYF
clone size: NA; V gene: TRBV6-5; CDR3 protein: CASSRGGNEQFF
clone size: few; V gene: TRBV2; CDR3 protein: CASSRGQSNQPQHF
clone size: NA; V gene: TRBV5-1; CDR3 protein: CASSFLQSSGANVLTF
clone size: NA; V gene: TRBV14; CDR3 protein: CASSQDRRISGANVLTF
clone size: NA; V gene: TRBV28; CDR3 protein: CASSLGTDRGTLWNEQFF
clone size: NA; V gene: TRBV4-1; CDR3 protein: CASSPTRGRDGYTF
clone size: NA; V gene: TRBV5-5; CDR3 protein: CASSLDGRYSNQPQHF
clone size: NA; V gene: TRBV27; CDR3 protein: CASSFGQGGQPQHF
clone size: NA; V gene: TRBV30; CDR3 protein: CAWSVQEEVGFF
clone size: NA; V gene: TRBV7-9; CDR3 protein: CASGVQGTRETEAFF
clone size: NA; V gene: TRBV7-9; CDR3 protein: CASSRTGATEAFF
clone size: NA; V gene: TRBV11-2; CDR3 protein: CASSLGHLSSYEQYF
clone size: NA; V gene: TRBV29-1; CDR3 protein: CSVVGLSYEQYF
clone size: NA; V gene: TRBV28; CDR3 protein: CASSRGLAGGGIRSIYNEQFF
clone size: NA; V gene: TRBV9; CDR3 protein: CASSPRTLTDTQYF
clone size: NA; V gene: TRBV6-6; CDR3 protein: CASSQITGSNQPQHF
clone size: NA; V gene: TRBV18; CDR3 protein: CASSPPMGQGSSQPQHF
clone size: NA; V gene: TRBV5-6; CDR3 protein: CASSLFGGGQETQYF
clone size: NA; V gene: TRBV10-1; CDR3 protein: CASSPSSGGDNEQFF